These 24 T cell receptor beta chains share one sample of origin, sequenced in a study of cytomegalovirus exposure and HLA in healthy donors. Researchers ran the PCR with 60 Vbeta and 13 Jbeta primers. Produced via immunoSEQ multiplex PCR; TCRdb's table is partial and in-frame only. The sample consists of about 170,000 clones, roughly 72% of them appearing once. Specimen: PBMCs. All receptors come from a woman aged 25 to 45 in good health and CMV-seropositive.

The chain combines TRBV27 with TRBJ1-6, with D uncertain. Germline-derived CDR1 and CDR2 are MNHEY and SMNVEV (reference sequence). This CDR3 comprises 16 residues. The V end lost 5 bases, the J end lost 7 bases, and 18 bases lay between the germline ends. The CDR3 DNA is TGTGCCAGCAGTCTTAGGCTGGTAGGAGGGAATTCACCCCTCCACTTT. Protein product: CASSLRLVGGNSPLHF.

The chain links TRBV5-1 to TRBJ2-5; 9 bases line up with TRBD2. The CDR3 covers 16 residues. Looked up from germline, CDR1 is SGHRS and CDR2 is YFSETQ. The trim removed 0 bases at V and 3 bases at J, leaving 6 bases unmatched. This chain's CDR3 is CASSLVPAGGEETQYF. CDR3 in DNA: TGCGCCAGCAGCTTGGTTCCAGCGGGAGGAGAAGAGACCCAGTACTTC.

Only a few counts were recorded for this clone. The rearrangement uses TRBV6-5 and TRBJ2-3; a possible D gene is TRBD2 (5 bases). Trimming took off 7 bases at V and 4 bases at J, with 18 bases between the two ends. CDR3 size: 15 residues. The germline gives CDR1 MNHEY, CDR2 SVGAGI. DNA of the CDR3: TGTGCCAGCACCCCAAATGCGGGCTGGGCAGATACGCAGTATTTT. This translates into CASTPNAGWADTQYF.

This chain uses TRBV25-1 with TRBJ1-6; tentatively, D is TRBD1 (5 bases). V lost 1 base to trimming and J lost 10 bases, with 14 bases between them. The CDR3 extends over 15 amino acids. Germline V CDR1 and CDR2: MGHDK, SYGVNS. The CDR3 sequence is CASSELAQGRSPLHF. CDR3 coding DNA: TGTGCCAGCAGTGAATTGGCCCAGGGTCGGTCACCCCTCCACTTT.

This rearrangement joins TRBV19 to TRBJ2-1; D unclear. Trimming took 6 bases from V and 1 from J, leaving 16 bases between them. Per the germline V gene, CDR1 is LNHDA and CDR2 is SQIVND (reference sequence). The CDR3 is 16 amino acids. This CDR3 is CASRRNSRQSYNEQFF. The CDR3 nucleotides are TGTGCCAGTAGACGTAACAGTCGCCAATCCTACAATGAGCAGTTCTTC.

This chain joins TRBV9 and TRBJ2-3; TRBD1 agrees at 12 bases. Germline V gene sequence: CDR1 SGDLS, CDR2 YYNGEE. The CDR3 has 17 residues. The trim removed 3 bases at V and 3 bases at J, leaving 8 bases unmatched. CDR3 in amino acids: CASSETGTGGATDTQYF. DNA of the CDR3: TGTGCCAGCAGCGAGACCGGGACAGGGGGCGCGACAGATACGCAGTATTTT.

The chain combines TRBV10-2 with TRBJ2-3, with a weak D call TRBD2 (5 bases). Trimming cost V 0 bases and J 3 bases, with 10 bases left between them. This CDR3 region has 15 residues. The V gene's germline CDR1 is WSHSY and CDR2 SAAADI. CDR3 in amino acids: CASSESGVGTDTQYF. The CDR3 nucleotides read TGCGCCAGCAGTGAGTCGGGAGTAGGGACAGATACGCAGTATTTT.

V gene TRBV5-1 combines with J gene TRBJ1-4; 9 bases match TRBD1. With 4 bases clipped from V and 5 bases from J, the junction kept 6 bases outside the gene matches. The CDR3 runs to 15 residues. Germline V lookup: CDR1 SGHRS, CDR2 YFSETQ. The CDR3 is CASSRGQGRNEKLFF. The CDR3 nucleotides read TGCGCCAGCAGCCGCGGACAGGGGAGAAATGAAAAACTGTTTTTT.

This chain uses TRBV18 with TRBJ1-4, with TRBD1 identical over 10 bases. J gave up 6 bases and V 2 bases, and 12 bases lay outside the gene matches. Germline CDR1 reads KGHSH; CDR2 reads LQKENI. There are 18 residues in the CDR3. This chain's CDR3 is CASSPFGTGATRHEKLFF. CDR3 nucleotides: TGTGCCAGCTCACCATTTGGGACAGGGGCAACAAGACATGAAAAACTGTTTTTT.

The CDR3 region has the DNA TGCGCCAGCAGCTTGGAGGGGGGTCAGGGGGCAGGGCAGTTCTTC. Protein sequence: CASSLEGGQGAGQFF. This chain connects TRBV5-1 to TRBJ2-1; 8 positions agree with TRBD1. The length of the CDR3 is 15 residues. V was pared by 0 bases and J by 12 bases, with 11 bases of the junction left unmatched. Germline V gene sequence: CDR1 SGHRS, CDR2 YFSETQ.

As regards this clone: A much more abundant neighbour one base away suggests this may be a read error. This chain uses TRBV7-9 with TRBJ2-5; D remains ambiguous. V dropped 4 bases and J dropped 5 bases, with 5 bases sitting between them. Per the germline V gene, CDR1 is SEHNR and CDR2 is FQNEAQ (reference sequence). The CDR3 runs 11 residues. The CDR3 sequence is CASSSRETQYF. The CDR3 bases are TGTGCCAGCAGCTCTCGGGAGACCCAGTACTTC.

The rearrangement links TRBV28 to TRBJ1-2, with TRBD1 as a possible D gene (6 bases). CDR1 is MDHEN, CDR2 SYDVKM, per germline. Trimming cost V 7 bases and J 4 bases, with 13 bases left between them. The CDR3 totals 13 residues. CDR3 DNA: TGTGCCAGCAAGGTGGACAGTATCTATGGCTACACCTTC. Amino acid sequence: CASKVDSIYGYTF.

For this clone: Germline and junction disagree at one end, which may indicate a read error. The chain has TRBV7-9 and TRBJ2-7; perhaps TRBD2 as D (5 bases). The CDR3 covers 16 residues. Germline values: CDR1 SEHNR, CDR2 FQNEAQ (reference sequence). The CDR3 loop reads CSSSLEGDSPGYEQYF. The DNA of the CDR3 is TGTTCCAGCAGCTTAGAGGGAGACTCCCCGGGGTACGAGCAGTACTTC.

Here the CDR3 DNA reads TGTGCCAGCGTATTAGCGGGAGAGAACAATGAGCAGTTCTTC. Amino acids: CASVLAGENNEQFF. The V and J genes are TRBV6-1 and TRBJ2-1; TRBD2 agrees at 9 bases. Trimming removed 8 bases from V and 5 bases from J; junction bases left unmatched: 7. The CDR3 has 14 residues. The germline V gene encodes CDR1 MNHNS and CDR2 SASEGT.

The CDR3 sequence is CAISESGAEQFF. CDR3 in DNA: TGTGCCATCAGTGAGTCGGGGGCAGAGCAGTTCTTC. The chain couples TRBV10-3 to TRBJ2-1; tentatively, D is TRBD1 (6 bases). From germline, CDR1 is ENHRY and CDR2 SYGVKD. V shed 0 bases and J shed 10 bases, with 7 bases lying between them. The CDR3 consists of 12 residues.

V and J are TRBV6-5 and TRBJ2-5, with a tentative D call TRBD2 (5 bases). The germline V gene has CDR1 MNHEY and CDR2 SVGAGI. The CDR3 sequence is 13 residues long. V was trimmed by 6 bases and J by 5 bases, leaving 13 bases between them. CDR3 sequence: CASRELGSETQYF. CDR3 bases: TGTGCCAGCAGGGAACTAGGGTCGGAGACCCAGTACTTC.

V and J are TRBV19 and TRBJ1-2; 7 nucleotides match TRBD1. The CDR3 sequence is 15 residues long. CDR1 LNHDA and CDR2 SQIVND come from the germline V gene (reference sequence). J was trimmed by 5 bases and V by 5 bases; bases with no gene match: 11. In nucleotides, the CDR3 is TGTGCCAGTAGTCGATCTGACAGGGAGGTGTATGGCTACACCTTC. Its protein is CASSRSDREVYGYTF.

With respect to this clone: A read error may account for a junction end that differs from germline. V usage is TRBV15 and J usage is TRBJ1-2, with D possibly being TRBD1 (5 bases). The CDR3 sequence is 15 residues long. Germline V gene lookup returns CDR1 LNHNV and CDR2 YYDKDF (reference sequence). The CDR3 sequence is CAISRATWERNGYTF. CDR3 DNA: TGTGCCATCAGCAGGGCCACGTGGGAGAGGAATGGCTACACCTTC.

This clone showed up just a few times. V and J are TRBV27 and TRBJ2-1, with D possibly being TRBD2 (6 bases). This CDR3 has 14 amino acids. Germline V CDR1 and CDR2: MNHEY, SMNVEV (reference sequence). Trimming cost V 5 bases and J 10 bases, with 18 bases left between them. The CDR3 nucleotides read TGTGCCAGCAGTCGGGGGATGCGGGAAAAGGAGCAGTTCTTC. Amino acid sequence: CASSRGMREKEQFF.

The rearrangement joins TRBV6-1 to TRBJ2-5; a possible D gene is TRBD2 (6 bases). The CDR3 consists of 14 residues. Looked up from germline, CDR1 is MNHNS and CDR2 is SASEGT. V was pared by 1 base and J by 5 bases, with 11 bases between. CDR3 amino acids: CASSEGTSSETQYF. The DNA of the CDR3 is TGTGCCAGCAGTGAAGGTACTAGCTCCGAGACCCAGTACTTC.

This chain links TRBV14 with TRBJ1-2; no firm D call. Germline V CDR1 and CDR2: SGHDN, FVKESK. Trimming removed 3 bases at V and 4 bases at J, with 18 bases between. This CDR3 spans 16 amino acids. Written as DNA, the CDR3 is TGTGCCAGCAGCCACGATCGCGGGATTATGGGCTATGGCTACACCTTC. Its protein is CASSHDRGIMGYGYTF.

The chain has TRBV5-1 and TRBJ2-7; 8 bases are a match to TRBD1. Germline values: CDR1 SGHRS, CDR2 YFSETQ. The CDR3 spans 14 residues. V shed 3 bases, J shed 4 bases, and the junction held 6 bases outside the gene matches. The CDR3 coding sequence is TGCGCCAGCAGCTCAACAGGGGGTCGGTACGAGCAGTACTTC. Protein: CASSSTGGRYEQYF.

The CDR3 region is CASSQPAGQGAGKQYF. CDR3 DNA: TGCGCCAGCAGTCAACCCGCCGGACAGGGGGCCGGGAAGCAGTACTTC. This sequence joins TRBV23-1 and TRBJ2-7; 11 nucleotides match TRBD1. TRBV23-1 is flagged as an ORF with uncertain function. With 2 bases clipped from V and 8 bases from J, the junction kept 11 bases outside the gene matches. The CDR3 extends over 16 amino acids.

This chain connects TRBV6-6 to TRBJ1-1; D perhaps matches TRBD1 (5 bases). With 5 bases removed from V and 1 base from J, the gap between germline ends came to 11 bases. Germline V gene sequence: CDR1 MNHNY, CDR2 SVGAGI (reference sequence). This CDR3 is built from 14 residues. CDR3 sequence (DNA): TGTGCCAGCAGTCGTGGGAGGGGGAACACTGAAGCTTTCTTT. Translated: CASSRGRGNTEAFF.